Below are 6 T cell receptor beta chains sequenced from a single sample in a study of T cell clonality in common variable immunodeficiency. The study, taken as a whole, reports: Fewer deletions and N-nucleotide insertions were reportedly seen in common variable immunodeficiency TCR beta sequences.

No cognate antigen is known for these TCRs. TCRdb's table, derived via immunoSEQ multiplex PCR, lists solely in-frame clones and lacks some. Observed in the sample are about 30,000 clones, none of them singletons. Sequencing was carried out using peripheral blood mononuclear cells. The source of these receptors is a human donor with common variable immunodeficiency.

The table lists this clone with a few counts. The read gets to within 3 residues of the CDR3 end, and the germline J gene fills in the rest. This rearrangement joins TRBV2 to TRBJ1-2; 9 bases are a match to TRBD1. CDR1 SNHLY and CDR2 FYNNEI come from the germline V gene. J gave up 4 bases and V 4 bases, and 7 bases lay outside the gene matches. The CDR3 consists of 15 residues. This CDR3 reads CASSVTGTGLYGYTF. The CDR3 DNA, read in part, is TGTGCCAGCAGTGTAACCGGGACAGGGCTCTATGGC. Drawing the rest from reference TRBV2 and TRBJ1-2, the complete variable domain is EPEVTQTPSHQVTQMGQEVILRCVPISNHLYFYWYRQILGQKVEFLVSFYNNEISEKSEIFDDQFSVERPDGSNFTLKIRSTKLEDSAMYFCASSVTGTGLYGYTFGSGTRLTVV.

This clone has ten or more counts. The read finishes 3 residues shy of the CDR3 end, and the germline J gene is used to complete it. The V call is TRBV20-1, the J call TRBJ2-3; D uncertain. CDR1 and CDR2 from the germline V gene are DFQATT and SNEGSKA (reference sequence). Trimming removed 3 bases from V and 6 bases from J, with 19 bases in between. This CDR3 region has 15 residues. CDR3 sequence reads: CSASSRTANIDTQYF. The sequenced part of the CDR3 DNA is TGCAGTGCTAGCTCACGAACAGCTAACATTGATACG.

This clone was seen only a few times. The read halts 3 residues ahead of the CDR3 end, with the missing end drawn from the germline J gene. The chain recombines TRBV20-1 with TRBJ2-7, with D perhaps TRBD1 (6 bases). Germline V gene sequence: CDR1 DFQATT, CDR2 SNEGSKA (reference sequence). There are 13 residues in the CDR3. Deletions cut 6 bases from V and 2 bases from J, with 14 bases between. The sequenced part of the CDR3 DNA is TGCAGTGCGTTCATCGGACAGACCTACGAG. Residues: CSAFIGQTYE. The full CDR3 sequence reads CSAFIGQTYEQYF.

This clone was observed at least ten times. The read ends 3 residues before the CDR3 terminus; that terminus is restored from the germline J gene. The V and J genes are TRBV20-1 and TRBJ1-6; D possibly corresponds to TRBD1 (6 bases). The CDR3 contains 12 residues. Trimming left V 6 bases short and J 10 bases short, with 13 bases between. From germline, CDR1 is DFQATT and CDR2 SNEGSKA (reference sequence). The CDR3: CSAHQGLSPLHF. The part of the CDR3 DNA that was read is TGCAGTGCGCATCAGGGGTTATCACCC.

A note on this clone: The CDR3 is cut off 3 residues early in the read; its end comes from the germline J gene. The V and J genes are TRBV20-1 and TRBJ2-7; 10 bases match TRBD1. Germline V lookup: CDR1 DFQATT, CDR2 SNEGSKA (reference sequence). The J segment lost 2 bases and the V segment lost 4 bases, leaving 14 bases of the junction unmatched. This CDR3 spans 17 amino acids. CDR3 residues: CSATTGTGDFLTYEQYF. CDR3 DNA (partial): TGCAGTGCTACAACCGGGACAGGGGATTTCTTGACCTACGAG.

This clone has more than one count but fewer than ten. The read is 3 residues too short to cover the CDR3 end, so that end is filled in from the germline J gene. This chain uses TRBV20-1 with TRBJ1-1, with 8 bases that match TRBD1. J lost 0 bases, V lost 7 bases, and 13 bases had no gene match. CDR1 DFQATT and CDR2 SNEGSKA come from the germline V gene (reference sequence). This CDR3 has 16 residues. Incomplete CDR3 DNA: TGCAGTGAGTCGGGATTTCAGGGACAGGTGAACACTGAA. Residues: CSESGFQGQVNTE. The entire CDR3 protein reads CSESGFQGQVNTEAFF.